These 12 T cell receptor beta chains were sequenced from one sample in a study of chemoradiotherapy in HPV16-positive cancers. The repertoire was sequenced with immunoSEQ multiplex PCR; TCRdb's copy has only in-frame clones and lacks some. The sample gives 9,500 or so clones, about 74% of which show up once; around 8.1% is in the top ten. The specimen was obtained from a patient who underwent chemoradiotherapy. These receptors all come from a human donor with HPV-associated anogenital cancer.

The chain has TRBV9 and TRBJ2-5; D is uncertain. Germline V gene sequence: CDR1 SGDLS, CDR2 YYNGEE. CDR3 size: 15 residues. V was cut by 0 bases and J by 1 base, with 10 bases left in between. This CDR3 reads CASSVVGRSQETQYF. As DNA, the CDR3 is TGTGCCAGCAGCGTAGTTGGCAGGTCCCAAGAGACCCAGTACTTC.

The genes are TRBV7-8 and TRBJ1-4; a weak D match, TRBD1 (6 bases). The germline V gene has CDR1 SGHVS and CDR2 FQNEAQ. The CDR3 covers 15 residues. Trimming shortened V by 5 bases and J by 4 bases, and 14 bases separated the two germline ends. DNA for the CDR3: TGTGCCAGCAGCAACCGGGACACGCATAATGAAAAACTGTTTTTT. It translates to CASSNRDTHNEKLFF.

This chain links TRBV10-3 with TRBJ2-2; maybe TRBD1 (6 bases). The CDR3 is 14 amino acids. The V gene's germline CDR1 is ENHRY and CDR2 SYGVKD. V was clipped by 5 bases and J by 5 bases, with 12 bases between them. The CDR3 DNA sequence: TGTGCCATCAGTACCGGGACAAAAACCGGGGAGCTGTTTTTT. As protein: CAISTGTKTGELFF.

The chain recombines TRBV28 with TRBJ2-3, with 9 positions matching TRBD1. The germline gives CDR1 MDHEN, CDR2 SYDVKM. This CDR3 is 15 amino acids long. V shed 5 bases, J shed 0 bases, and the junction held 3 bases outside the gene matches. CDR3 nucleotides: TGTGCCAGCAGTACCGGGACAGGGAGCACAGATACGCAGTATTTT. This sequence encodes CASSTGTGSTDTQYF.

The chain is built from TRBV11-2 and TRBJ2-7; 10 positions agree with TRBD1. J lost 4 bases, V lost 5 bases, and 8 bases had no gene match. CDR3 size: 15 residues. CDR1 is SGHAT and CDR2 is FQNNGV in the germline V gene. CDR3 DNA sequence: TGTGCCAGCAGCGACCCAACGGGACAGGGGTACGAGCAGTACTTC. It codes for CASSDPTGQGYEQYF.

This rearrangement joins TRBV6-1 to TRBJ2-7; D is unresolved. CDR3 length: 15 amino acids. V shed 1 base and J shed 0 bases, with 10 bases lying between them. CDR1 and CDR2 from the germline V gene are MNHNS and SASEGT. Here the CDR3 DNA reads TGTGCCAGCAGTGAAGTGGCCCCCGACTCCTACGAGCAGTACTTC. It translates to CASSEVAPDSYEQYF.

In its sample, this clone is medium-sized (0.01 to 0.1%). V gene TRBV4-2 combines with J gene TRBJ2-7; 9 bases are shared with TRBD2. V gave up 0 bases and J gave up 0 bases; unmatched junction bases: 0. The germline V gene encodes CDR1 LGHNA and CDR2 YNFKEQ. The CDR3 loop spans 15 amino acids. The CDR3 sequence: CASSQDSGSSYEQYF. The CDR3 DNA follows: TGTGCCAGCAGCCAAGATAGCGGGAGCTCCTACGAGCAGTACTTC.

The chain is built from TRBV28 and TRBJ2-1; 7 positions match TRBD2. The germline gives CDR1 MDHEN, CDR2 SYDVKM. V lost 5 bases to trimming and J lost 3 bases; unmatched junction nucleotides: 19. The CDR3 spans 19 residues. CDR3 DNA: TGTGCCAGCAGTCCCTCCTTTAGCGGGCTAAAAAAAAACTACAATGAGCAGTTCTTC. Its translation: CASSPSFSGLKKNYNEQFF.

The CDR3 DNA sequence: TGTGCCAGCAGCTCAGGGGGGAGCACTGAAGCTTTCTTT. Translating it yields CASSSGGSTEAFF. This rearrangement joins TRBV6-6 to TRBJ1-1; 7 bases align to TRBD1. Trimming cost V 6 bases and J 4 bases; bases outside gene matches: 5. Germline assignment: CDR1 MNHNY and CDR2 SVGAGI (reference sequence). This CDR3 is 13 amino acids long.

The rearrangement joins TRBV10-1 to TRBJ2-3, with 8 bases identical to TRBD2. The CDR3 consists of 14 residues. Germline lookup yields CDR1 WNHNN and CDR2 SYGVQD (reference sequence). V shed 5 bases, J shed 4 bases, and the junction held 5 bases outside the gene matches. CDR3 amino acids: CASSSGREADTQYF. CDR3 sequence (DNA): TGCGCCAGCAGTTCGGGGCGGGAGGCAGATACGCAGTATTTT.

CDR3 in DNA: TGCAGCGTTGAAGACCGAATTGTGGGGAAAGGACAACTGTTTTTT. It codes for CSVEDRIVGKGQLFF. The V and J genes are TRBV29-1 and TRBJ1-4, with D hard to call. The V gene's germline CDR1 is SQVTM and CDR2 ANQGSEA. CDR3 length equals 15 residues. V was trimmed by 0 bases and J by 12 bases, leaving 20 bases between them.

This chain uses TRBV28 with TRBJ2-5, with a tentative D call TRBD1 (6 bases). This CDR3 contains 13 residues. V dropped 6 bases and J dropped 7 bases, with 15 bases sitting between them. CDR1 is MDHEN, CDR2 SYDVKM, per germline. CDR3 sequence (DNA): TGTGCCAGCAGGTTCGACAGGTTCGGGACCCAGTACTTC. This translates into CASRFDRFGTQYF. The full variable domain, its missing parts supplied by reference TRBV28 and TRBJ2-5, is DVKVTQSSRYLVKRTGEKVFLECVQDMDHENMFWYRQDPGLGLRLIYFSYDVKMKEKGDIPEGYSVSREKKERFSLILESASTNQTSMYLCASRFDRFGTQYFGPGTRLLVL.